The clone carrying this TCR beta chain occurred many times. What it binds is unknown. A single record per CDR3 protein comes from TCRdb applying MiXCR to the 5' RACE reads. This table has some 200,000 distinct CDR3 sequences, 15% to 20% appearing once. This sample is part of a study of CD8 T cells in ankylosing spondylitis. Findings and caveats of the study: Disease-linked clones reportedly concentrated significantly in matched ankylosing spondylitis synovial fluid.

This clonotype was sampled from a male donor aged 10 to 35 with ankylosing spondylitis or in good health (not recorded which). The sequenced material came from blood, either unsorted or a sorted T cell fraction (not recorded which).

The chain's CDR3 is CSARVRARSGNTIYF. CDR3 DNA: TGCAGTGCTAGAGTTCGGGCGCGCTCTGGAAACACCATATATTTT. The chain is built from TRBV20-1 and TRBJ1-3, with unresolved D. The CDR3 has 15 residues. V was clipped by 1 base and J by 0 bases, with 10 bases between them. The germline V gene has CDR1 DFQATT and CDR2 SNEGSKA (reference sequence).